The clone carrying this TCR beta chain was counted a few times. This record comes from a study of blood T cells in healthy people across ages. Trimming removed 5 bases at V and 3 bases at J, with 10 bases between. This CDR3 has 13 amino acids. Germline V lookup: CDR1 SEHNR, CDR2 FQNEAQ (reference sequence). Together with a sample-barcoded 5' primer, a J-beta primer mix was included in a second PCR lasting about 7 to 11 cycles. TCRdb independently ran MiXCR on the 5' RACE reads; one entry per CDR3 protein. The sample consists of around 500,000 distinct CDR3 sequences, about 28% of them appearing once. The same sample was also studied in work on T cells of mothers and their children.

The rearrangement links TRBV7-9 to TRBJ2-5; a weak D match, TRBD1 (6 bases). The sequence came from a boy between 2 and 10 years old in good health. The source material was blood. CDR3 nucleotides: TGTGCCAGCAGCGTATCAGGGGAAGAGACCCAGTACTTC. It yields the protein CASSVSGEETQYF.